This T cell receptor (beta chain) was recorded in a study of Tregs in tolerant kidney transplant recipients. Recipients received nonmyeloablative bone marrow transplants from related graft donors, with transient mixed chimerism. The method was immunoSEQ multiplex PCR; TCRdb's version includes in-frame clones alone and lacks a portion of them. This table holds about 90,000 clones, approximately 93% found once. Trimming removed 5 bases from V and 5 bases from J; junction bases left unmatched: 8. The CDR3 has 14 amino acids. The germline V gene encodes CDR1 SEHNR and CDR2 FQNEAQ (reference sequence). Sequencing was performed on CD4+ T cells from blood (PBMCs), taken 12 months after the transplant. The sequence came from a human patient who received a combined kidney and bone marrow transplant. The T cells may partly be graft donor cells. V gene TRBV7-9 combines with J gene TRBJ2-5, with 7 bases fitting TRBD2. The CDR3 sequence is CASSRAGSGETQYF. CDR3 sequence (DNA): TGTGCCAGCAGCAGAGCGGGGTCCGGGGAGACCCAGTACTTC.